These 5 T cell receptor beta chains were sequenced from one sample in a study of response to subunit inactivated influenza vaccine. From the RT-PCR reads, TCRdb called clonotypes with MiXCR, one entry per CDR3 protein. The repertoire holds about 650,000 distinct CDR3 sequences, with 13% to 15% as singletons. This specimen consisted of PBMCs from blood, obtained approximately 15 days before vaccination. The receptor source for this set is a man aged 45 to 65 who received an inactivated influenza vaccine.

In its sample, this clonotype was seen a few times. This sequence joins TRBV2 and TRBJ1-5; 8 bases map to TRBD1. V lost 5 bases and J lost 4; bases outside the gene matches: 7. CDR3 length: 15 residues. Germline assignment: CDR1 SNHLY and CDR2 FYNNEI. Here the CDR3 reads CASSRPGQENQPQHF. In DNA, the CDR3 is TGTGCCAGCAGTCGTCCGGGACAGGAAAATCAGCCCCAGCATTTT. Full variable domain (rest looked up from reference TRBV2 and TRBJ1-5): EPEVTQTPSHQVTQMGQEVILRCVPISNHLYFYWYRQILGQKVEFLVSFYNNEISEKSEIFDDQFSVERPDGSNFTLKIRSTKLEDSAMYFCASSRPGQENQPQHFGDGTRLSIL.

This clonotype showed up just a few times. The chain combines TRBV20-1 with TRBJ1-6; D is unclear. V lost 2 bases to trimming and J lost 6 bases, with 8 bases between them. This CDR3 spans 13 amino acids. Germline CDR1 reads DFQATT; CDR2 reads SNEGSKA (reference sequence). The CDR3 nucleotides read TGCAGTGCTAGACTGGGTTCTAATTCACCCCTCCACTTT. It specifies CSARLGSNSPLHF.

This clonotype was detected a few times. The chain recombines TRBV10-2 with TRBJ2-2, with 14 positions matching TRBD2. V lost 5 bases, J lost 6 bases, and 5 bases stayed unmatched. Germline lookup yields CDR1 WSHSY and CDR2 SAAADI. CDR3 size: 16 residues. The CDR3, as DNA: TGCGCCAGCAGTCTTGGGACTAGCGGGGGATCCGGGGAGCTGTTTTTT. Translating gives CASSLGTSGGSGELFF.

This clonotype was observed a few times. The V and J genes are TRBV20-1 and TRBJ1-3; unclear D gene. Trimming stripped 6 bases from V and 0 bases from J, with 12 bases between. The CDR3 extends over 14 amino acids. Germline CDR1 reads DFQATT; CDR2 reads SNEGSKA (reference sequence). Here the CDR3 DNA reads TGCAGTGCCAACAGAGGGAACTCTGGAAACACCATATATTTT. It is translated as CSANRGNSGNTIYF.

The J gene is TRBJ2-1, the V gene TRBV6-5; possibly TRBD2 for D (5 bases). CDR1 and CDR2 from the germline V gene are MNHEY and SVGAGI. Trimming stripped 2 bases from V and 13 bases from J, with 21 bases between. The CDR3 has 15 residues. The DNA for the CDR3 is TGTGCCAGCAGTTACCCTAAGTCCCGGTCCGGGGAACAGTTCTTC. Translation: CASSYPKSRSGEQFF.